These 9 T cell receptor beta chains originate from one sample sequenced in a study of blood T cell repertoires in COVID-19. The assay was immunoSEQ multiplex PCR, and TCRdb's table has in-frame clones only and misses some. Of about 75,000 clones in the sample, around nine tenths are singletons; the top ten hold roughly 19%. The source material was peripheral blood. The receptors originated from a human donor in a cohort sampled during active COVID-19.

The chain links TRBV24-1 to TRBJ2-3; 10 bases fit TRBD1. Germline values: CDR1 KGHDR, CDR2 SFDVKD. V gave up 4 bases and J gave up 2 bases; unmatched junction bases: 5. The CDR3 is made up of 16 amino acids. The CDR3 sequence is CATSDSGQGYTDTQYF. CDR3 nucleotide sequence: TGTGCCACCAGTGACTCGGGACAGGGGTACACAGATACGCAGTATTTT.

This clone was seen only a few times. This chain connects TRBV12-3 or TRBV12-4 to TRBJ1-2; no clear D gene. V shed 3 bases and J shed 8 bases, with 10 bases lying between them. The length of the CDR3 is 12 residues. The CDR3, as DNA: TGTGCCAGCAGTTTGGAGGGTAGGGGCTACACCTTC. Its protein product is CASSLEGRGYTF.

For this clone: The sample contains more than one DNA sequence encoding this CDR3. CDR3 region: CASSFGPGGGETQYF. Here the CDR3 DNA reads TGCGCCAGCAGCTTCGGGCCCGGGGGTGGAGAGACCCAGTACTTC. This sequence joins TRBV5-1 and TRBJ2-5; weak D call: TRBD2 (6 bases). CDR3 length equals 15 residues. Germline loops: CDR1 SGHRS, CDR2 YFSETQ. The V gene lost 2 bases and the J gene lost 4 bases, with 15 bases spanning the gap.

The chain is built from TRBV18 and TRBJ2-1, with TRBD1 identical over 9 bases. V trimming: 8 bases; J trimming: 5 bases; junction bases outside the gene matches: 13. The CDR3 is made up of 16 amino acids. Per the germline V gene, CDR1 is KGHSH and CDR2 is LQKENI. CDR3 amino acids: CASHSGTGSINNEQFF. DNA for the CDR3: TGTGCCAGCCATTCCGGGACAGGGAGTATCAACAATGAGCAGTTCTTC.

This clone appeared a single time. The V and J genes are TRBV4-2 and TRBJ2-2; 9 nucleotides match TRBD2. The CDR3 sequence is 16 residues long. Germline CDR1 and CDR2: LGHNA and YNFKEQ. V gave up 3 bases and J gave up 3 bases; unmatched junction bases: 5. The CDR3 DNA follows: TGTGCCAGCAGCCAGAGACTAGCGGAATACACCGGGGAGCTGTTTTTT. Protein: CASSQRLAEYTGELFF.

The J gene is TRBJ1-2, the V gene TRBV5-1, with a possible D match to TRBD1 (5 bases). CDR3 length: 17 amino acids. The V gene's germline CDR1 is SGHRS and CDR2 YFSETQ. Trimming took off 4 bases at V and 4 bases at J, with 23 bases between the two ends. The CDR3 loop reads CASSPSGGAGNPYGYTF. CDR3 sequence (DNA): TGCGCCAGCAGCCCCTCGGGTGGGGCAGGGAACCCCTATGGCTACACCTTC. The entire variable domain, with the rest obtained from reference TRBV5-1 and TRBJ1-2, is as follows: KAGVTQTPRYLIKTRGQQVTLSCSPISGHRSVSWYQQTPGQGLQFLFEYFSETQRNKGNFPGRFSGRQFSNSRSEMNVSTLELGDSALYLCASSPSGGAGNPYGYTFGSGTRLTVV.

This chain uses TRBV11-2 with TRBJ2-7; D unresolved. Trimming took off 1 base at V and 4 bases at J, with 2 bases between the two ends. This CDR3 spans 11 amino acids. Per the germline V gene, CDR1 is SGHAT and CDR2 is FQNNGV. This chain's CDR3 is CASSLAYEQYF. The DNA of the CDR3 is TGTGCCAGCAGCTTAGCGTACGAGCAGTACTTC.

A single count supports this clone. V usage is TRBV19 and J usage is TRBJ1-3, with 8 bases fitting TRBD1. CDR3 length: 18 residues. Trimming at V came to 6 bases and at J to 1 base, leaving 14 bases not matched to a gene. Looked up from germline, CDR1 is LNHDA and CDR2 is SQIVND (reference sequence). The CDR3 region is CASSPNLGQGGSGNTIYF. CDR3 sequence (DNA): TGTGCCAGTAGCCCAAACCTCGGACAGGGAGGATCTGGAAACACCATATATTTT.

The genes are TRBV7-9 and TRBJ1-5; 7 bases fit TRBD1. Germline CDR1 SEHNR, CDR2 FQNEAQ (reference sequence). The CDR3 loop spans 14 amino acids. Trimming took 5 bases from V and 3 from J; bases not matched to a gene: 4. In DNA form, the CDR3 reads TGTGCCAGCAGCACAGGGGTATTCAATCAGCCCCAGCATTTT. Translating it yields CASSTGVFNQPQHF.